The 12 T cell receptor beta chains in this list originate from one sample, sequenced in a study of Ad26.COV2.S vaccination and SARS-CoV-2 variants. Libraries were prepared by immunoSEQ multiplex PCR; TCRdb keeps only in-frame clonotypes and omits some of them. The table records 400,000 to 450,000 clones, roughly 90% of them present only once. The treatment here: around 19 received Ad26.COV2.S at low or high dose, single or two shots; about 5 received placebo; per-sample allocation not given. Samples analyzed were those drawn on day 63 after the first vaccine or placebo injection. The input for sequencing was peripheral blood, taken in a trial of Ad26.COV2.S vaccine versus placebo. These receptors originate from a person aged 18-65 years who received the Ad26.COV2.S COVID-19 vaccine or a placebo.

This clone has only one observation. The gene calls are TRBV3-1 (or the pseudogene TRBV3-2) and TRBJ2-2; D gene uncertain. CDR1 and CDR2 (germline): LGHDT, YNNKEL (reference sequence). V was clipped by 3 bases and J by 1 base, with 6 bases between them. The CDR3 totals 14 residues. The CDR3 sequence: CASSHERNTGELFF. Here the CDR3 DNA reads TGTGCCAGCAGCCATGAGCGGAACACCGGGGAGCTGTTTTTT.

The CDR3 sequence is CASSRYPGRGGETQYF. In DNA, the CDR3 is TGTGCCAGCAGCCGCTATCCGGGACGGGGCGGGGAGACCCAGTACTTC. V is TRBV7-2 and J is TRBJ2-5, with D perhaps given as TRBD1 or TRBD2 (5 bases each). The CDR3 is 16 residues long. Germline V gene lookup returns CDR1 SGHTA and CDR2 FQGNSA. Trimming pared 5 bases from V and 5 bases from J, leaving 21 bases between.

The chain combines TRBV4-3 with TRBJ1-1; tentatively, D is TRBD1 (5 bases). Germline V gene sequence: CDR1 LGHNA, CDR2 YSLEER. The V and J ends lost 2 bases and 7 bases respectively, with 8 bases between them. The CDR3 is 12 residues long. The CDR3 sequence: CASSQSGGEAFF. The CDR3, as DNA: TGCGCCAGCAGCCAATCGGGGGGTGAAGCTTTCTTT.

The CDR3 DNA reads TGTGCCAGCAGTTTAGGACGAACTCACTATAATTCACCCCTCCACTTT. Encoded protein: CASSLGRTHYNSPLHF. The rearrangement uses TRBV28 and TRBJ1-6; D is unresolved. The CDR3 runs to 16 residues. CDR1 and CDR2 (germline): MDHEN, SYDVKM. The V and J ends lost 2 bases and 3 bases respectively, with 11 bases between them.

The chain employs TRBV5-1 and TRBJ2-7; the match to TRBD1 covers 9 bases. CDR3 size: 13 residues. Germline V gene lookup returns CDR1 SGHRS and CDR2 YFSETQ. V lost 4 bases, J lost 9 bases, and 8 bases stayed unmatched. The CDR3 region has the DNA TGCGCCAGCAGCCATAAGGGACAGGGTGGGCAGTACTTC. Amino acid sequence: CASSHKGQGGQYF.

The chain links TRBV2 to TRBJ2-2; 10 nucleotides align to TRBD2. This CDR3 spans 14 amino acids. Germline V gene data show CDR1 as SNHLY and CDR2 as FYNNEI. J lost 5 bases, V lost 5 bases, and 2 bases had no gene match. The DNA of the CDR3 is TGTGCCAGCAGTCAACTAGCGGGGACCGGGGAGCTGTTTTTT. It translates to CASSQLAGTGELFF.

CDR3 sequence (DNA): TGTGCCAGCAGTTTAGGCTCTGGAAACACCATATATTTT. Residues: CASSLGSGNTIYF. This chain joins TRBV27 and TRBJ1-3, with D unresolved. The germline gives CDR1 MNHEY, CDR2 SMNVEV (reference sequence). V lost 2 bases and J 0 bases, leaving 2 bases between the germline ends. The CDR3 spans 13 residues.

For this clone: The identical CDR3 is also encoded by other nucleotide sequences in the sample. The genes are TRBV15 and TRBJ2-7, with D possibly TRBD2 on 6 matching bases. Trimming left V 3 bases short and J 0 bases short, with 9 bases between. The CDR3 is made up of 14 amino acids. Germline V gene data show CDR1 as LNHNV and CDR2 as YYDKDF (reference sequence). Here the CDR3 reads CATSRGGSSYEQYF. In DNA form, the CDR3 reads TGTGCCACCAGCAGGGGGGGAAGCTCCTACGAGCAGTACTTC.

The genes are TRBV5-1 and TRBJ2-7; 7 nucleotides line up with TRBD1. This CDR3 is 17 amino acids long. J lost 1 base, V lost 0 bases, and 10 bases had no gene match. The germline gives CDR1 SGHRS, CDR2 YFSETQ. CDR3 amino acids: CASSLGVIQGNSYEQYF. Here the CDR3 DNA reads TGCGCCAGCAGCTTGGGGGTGATACAGGGGAATTCCTACGAGCAGTACTTC.

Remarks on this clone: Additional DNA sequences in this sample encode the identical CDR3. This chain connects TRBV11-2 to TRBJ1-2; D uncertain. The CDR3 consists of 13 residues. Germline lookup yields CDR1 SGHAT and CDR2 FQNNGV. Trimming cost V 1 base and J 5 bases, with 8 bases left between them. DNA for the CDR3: TGTGCCAGCAGCTTAGTTGGAGGATATGGCTACACCTTC. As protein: CASSLVGGYGYTF.

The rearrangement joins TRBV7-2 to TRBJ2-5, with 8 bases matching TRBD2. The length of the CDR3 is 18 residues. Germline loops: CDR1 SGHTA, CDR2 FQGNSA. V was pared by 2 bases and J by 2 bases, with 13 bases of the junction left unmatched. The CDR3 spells CASSLRRTGLVGQETQYF. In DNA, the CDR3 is TGTGCCAGCAGCTTAAGGCGGACGGGACTAGTCGGGCAAGAGACCCAGTACTTC.

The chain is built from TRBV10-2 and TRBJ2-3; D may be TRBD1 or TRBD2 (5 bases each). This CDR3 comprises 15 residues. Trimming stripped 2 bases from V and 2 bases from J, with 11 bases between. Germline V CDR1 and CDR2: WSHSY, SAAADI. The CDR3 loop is CASSEPRGVTDTQYF. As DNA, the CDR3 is TGCGCCAGCAGTGAGCCCCGAGGGGTCACAGATACGCAGTATTTT.